This record concerns one T cell receptor beta chain sequence. It was genomic DNA that served as the template for profiling TCR beta VDJ and CDR3. Via MiXCR, TCRdb re-called the reads, giving one row per CDR3 protein. This table has about 150,000 distinct CDR3 sequences, about 50% appearing once. Patients who underwent sequencing had shown CD8+CD57+ cell expansion by flow cytometry. Diagnosis of severe acquired aplastic anemia applied to all patients. Each patient gave a blood sample that was collected before any therapy had been received. This record comes from a study of CD8+CD57+ T cells in acquired aplastic anemia. Per germline, CDR1 SGHNT and CDR2 YYREEE (reference sequence). The CDR3 sequence is 15 residues long. J lost 3 bases, V lost 0 bases, and 3 bases had no gene match.

The material sequenced was sorted CD4+, CD8+, or CD8+CD57+ T cells (not recorded which) from PBMCs. This chain joins TRBV5-4 and TRBJ2-7, with 10 bases fitting TRBD1. The TCR comes from a human donor with aplastic anemia. The CDR3 sequence: CASSLGQGAGYEQYF. The CDR3 nucleotides read TGTGCCAGCAGCTTGGGACAGGGGGCCGGCTACGAGCAGTACTTC. The variable domain in full, with the rest retrieved from reference TRBV5-4 and TRBJ2-7, is ETGVTQSPTHLIKTRGQQVTLRCSSQSGHNTVSWYQQALGQGPQFIFQYYREEENGRGNFPPRFSGLQFPNYSSELNVNALELDDSALYLCASSLGQGAGYEQYFGPGTRLTVT.